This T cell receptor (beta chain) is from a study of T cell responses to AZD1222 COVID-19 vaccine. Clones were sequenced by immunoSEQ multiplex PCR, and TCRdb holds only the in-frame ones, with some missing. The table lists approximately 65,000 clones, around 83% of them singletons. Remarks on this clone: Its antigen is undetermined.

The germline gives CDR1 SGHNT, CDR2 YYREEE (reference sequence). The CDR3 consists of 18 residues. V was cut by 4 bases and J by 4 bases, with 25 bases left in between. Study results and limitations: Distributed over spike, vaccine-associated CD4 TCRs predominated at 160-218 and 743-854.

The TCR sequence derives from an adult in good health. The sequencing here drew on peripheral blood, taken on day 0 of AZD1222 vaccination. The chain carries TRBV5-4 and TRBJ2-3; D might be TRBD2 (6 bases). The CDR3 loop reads CASSTLVRGNRPADTQYF. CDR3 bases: TGTGCCAGCAGCACCTTAGTGCGGGGTAACCGCCCCGCAGATACGCAGTATTTT.